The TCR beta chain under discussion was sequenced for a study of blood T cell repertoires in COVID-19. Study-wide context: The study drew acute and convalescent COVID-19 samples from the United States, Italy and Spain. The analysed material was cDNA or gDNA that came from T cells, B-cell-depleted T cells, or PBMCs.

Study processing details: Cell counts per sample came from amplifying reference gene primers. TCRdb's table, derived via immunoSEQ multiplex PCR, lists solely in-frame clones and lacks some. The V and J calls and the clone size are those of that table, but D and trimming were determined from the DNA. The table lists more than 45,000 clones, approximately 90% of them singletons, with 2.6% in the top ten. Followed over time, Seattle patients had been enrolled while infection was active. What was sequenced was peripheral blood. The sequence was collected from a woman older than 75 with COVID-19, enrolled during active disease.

The CDR3 DNA reads as TGTGCCAGCAGCTATGGGCAGGACAGGGGAGAGACCCAGTACTTC. Its protein product is CASSYGQDRGETQYF. The rearrangement links TRBV7-8 to TRBJ2-5, with 9 bases identical to TRBD1. Trimming cost V 4 bases and J 4 bases; bases outside gene matches: 7. There are 15 residues in the CDR3. Germline CDR1 reads SGHVS; CDR2 reads FQNEAQ.